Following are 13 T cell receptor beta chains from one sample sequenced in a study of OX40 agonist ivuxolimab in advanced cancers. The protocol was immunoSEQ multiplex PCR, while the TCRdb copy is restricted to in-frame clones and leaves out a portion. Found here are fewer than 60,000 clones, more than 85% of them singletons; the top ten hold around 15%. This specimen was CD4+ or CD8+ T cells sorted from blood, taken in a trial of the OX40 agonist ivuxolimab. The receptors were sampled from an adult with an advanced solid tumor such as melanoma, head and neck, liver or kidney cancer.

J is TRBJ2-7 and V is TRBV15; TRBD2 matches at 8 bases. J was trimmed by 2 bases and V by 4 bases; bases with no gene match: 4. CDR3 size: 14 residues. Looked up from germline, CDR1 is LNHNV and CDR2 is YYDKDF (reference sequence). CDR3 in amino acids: CATSIGRGAYEQYF. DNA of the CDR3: TGTGCCACCAGCATCGGGAGGGGGGCCTACGAGCAGTACTTC. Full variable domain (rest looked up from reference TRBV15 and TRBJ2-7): DAMVIQNPRYQVTQFGKPVTLSCSQTLNHNVMYWYQQKSSQAPKLLFHYYDKDFNNEADTPDNFQSRRPNTSFCFLDIRSPGLGDTAMYLCATSIGRGAYEQYFGPGTRLTVT.

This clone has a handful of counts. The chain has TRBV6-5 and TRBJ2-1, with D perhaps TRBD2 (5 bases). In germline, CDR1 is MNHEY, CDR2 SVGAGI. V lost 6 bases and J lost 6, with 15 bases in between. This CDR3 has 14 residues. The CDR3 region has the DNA TGTGCCAGCAGCCCCGGGGTGGGGTTCAATGAGCAGTTCTTC. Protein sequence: CASSPGVGFNEQFF.

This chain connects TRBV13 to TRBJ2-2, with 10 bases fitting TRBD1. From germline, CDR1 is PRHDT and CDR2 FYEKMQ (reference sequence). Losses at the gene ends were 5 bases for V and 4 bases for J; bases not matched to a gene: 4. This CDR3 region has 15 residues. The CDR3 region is CASSGQGESTGELFF. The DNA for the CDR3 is TGTGCCAGCAGCGGACAGGGGGAGAGCACCGGGGAGCTGTTTTTT.

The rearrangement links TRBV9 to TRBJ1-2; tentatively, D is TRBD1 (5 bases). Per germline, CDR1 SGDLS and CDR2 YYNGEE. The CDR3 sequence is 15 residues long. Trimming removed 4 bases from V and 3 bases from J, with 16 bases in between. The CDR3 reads CASSKTSGPYYGYTF. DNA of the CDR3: TGTGCCAGCAGCAAAACTTCAGGGCCTTACTATGGCTACACCTTC. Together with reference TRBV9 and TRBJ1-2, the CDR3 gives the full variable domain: DSGVTQTPKHLITATGQRVTLRCSPRSGDLSVYWYQQSLDQGLQFLIQYYNGEERAKGNILERFSAQQFPDLHSELNLSSLELGDSALYFCASSKTSGPYYGYTFGSGTRLTVV.

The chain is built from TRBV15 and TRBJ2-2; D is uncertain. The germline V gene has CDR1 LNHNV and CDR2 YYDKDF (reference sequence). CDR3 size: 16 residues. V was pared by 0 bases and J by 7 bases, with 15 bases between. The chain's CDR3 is CATSRDTSSSFGELFF. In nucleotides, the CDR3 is TGTGCCACCAGCAGAGACACTTCTTCTTCGTTCGGGGAGCTGTTTTTT. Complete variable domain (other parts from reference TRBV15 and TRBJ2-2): DAMVIQNPRYQVTQFGKPVTLSCSQTLNHNVMYWYQQKSSQAPKLLFHYYDKDFNNEADTPDNFQSRRPNTSFCFLDIRSPGLGDTAMYLCATSRDTSSSFGELFFGEGSRLTVL.

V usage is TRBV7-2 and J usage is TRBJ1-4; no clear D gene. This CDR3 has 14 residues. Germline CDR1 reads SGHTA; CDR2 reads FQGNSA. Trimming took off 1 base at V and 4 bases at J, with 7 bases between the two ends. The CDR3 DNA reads TGTGCCAGCAGCTTAGTCCAGTTTAATGAAAAACTGTTTTTT. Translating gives CASSLVQFNEKLFF.

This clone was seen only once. The CDR3 region has the DNA TGCGCCAGCAGCCAAGATGATCGGACAGACCCTAACTATGGCTACACCTTC. This sequence encodes CASSQDDRTDPNYGYTF. V and J are TRBV4-3 and TRBJ1-2; D possibly corresponds to TRBD1 (6 bases). CDR1 is LGHNA, CDR2 YSLEER, per germline. With 0 bases removed from V and 0 bases from J, the gap between germline ends came to 14 bases. The CDR3 runs to 17 residues.

Written as DNA, the CDR3 is TGCGCCAGCAGCCAACCTGGACAGGGGTATTCACCCCTCCACTTT. Protein sequence: CASSQPGQGYSPLHF. The V gene is TRBV4-1, the J gene TRBJ1-6; 9 bases line up with TRBD1. V shed 2 bases, J shed 8 bases, and the junction held 4 bases outside the gene matches. This CDR3 comprises 15 residues. Germline V gives CDR1 MGHRA, CDR2 YSYEKL.

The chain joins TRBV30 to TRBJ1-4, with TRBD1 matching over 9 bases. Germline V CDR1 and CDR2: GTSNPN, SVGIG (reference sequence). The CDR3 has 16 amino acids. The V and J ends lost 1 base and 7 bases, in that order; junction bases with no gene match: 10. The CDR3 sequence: CAWSDGGTGIAEKLFF. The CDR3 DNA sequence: TGTGCCTGGAGTGACGGAGGGACAGGGATCGCTGAAAAACTGTTTTTT.

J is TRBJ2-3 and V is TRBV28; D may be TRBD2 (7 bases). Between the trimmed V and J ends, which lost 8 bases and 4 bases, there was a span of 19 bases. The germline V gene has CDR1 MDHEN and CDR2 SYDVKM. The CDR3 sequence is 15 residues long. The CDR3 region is CASVPSGGSSDTQYF. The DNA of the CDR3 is TGTGCCAGCGTACCGTCGGGGGGCTCCTCAGATACGCAGTATTTT.

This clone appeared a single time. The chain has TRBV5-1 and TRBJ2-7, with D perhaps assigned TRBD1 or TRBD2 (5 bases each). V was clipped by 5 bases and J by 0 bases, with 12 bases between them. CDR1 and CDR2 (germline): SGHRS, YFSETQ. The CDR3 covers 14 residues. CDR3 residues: CASSPGTDSYEQYF. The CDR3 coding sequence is TGCGCCAGCAGTCCTGGGACGGACTCCTACGAGCAGTACTTC.

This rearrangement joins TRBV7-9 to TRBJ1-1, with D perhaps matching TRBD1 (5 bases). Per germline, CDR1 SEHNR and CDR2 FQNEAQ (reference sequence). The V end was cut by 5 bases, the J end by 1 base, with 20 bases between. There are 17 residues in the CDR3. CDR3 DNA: TGTGCCAGCAGCCCCTTGGAGGGGCAAAACACGAACACTGAAGCTTTCTTT. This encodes CASSPLEGQNTNTEAFF.

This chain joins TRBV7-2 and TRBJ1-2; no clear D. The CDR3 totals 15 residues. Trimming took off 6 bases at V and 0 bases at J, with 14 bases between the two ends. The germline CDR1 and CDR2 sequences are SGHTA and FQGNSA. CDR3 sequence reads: CASSSLDTPNYGYTF. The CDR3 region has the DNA TGTGCCAGCAGTTCGCTTGATACCCCTAACTATGGCTACACCTTC.